One and the same sample provided the 26 T cell receptor beta chains below, sequenced in a study of radiotherapy plus CTLA-4 blockade in lung cancer. TCRdb's copy holds only in-frame clones and misses some; the assay was immunoSEQ multiplex PCR. Of 85,000 to 90,000 clones in the sample, around 84% were seen once. The sample was peripheral blood, taken from a patient treated with radiotherapy plus ipilimumab. The receptor set was obtained from a human donor with non-small cell lung cancer that progressed on radiotherapy plus ipilimumab.

This chain connects TRBV6-6 to TRBJ1-4; TRBD1 matches 8 bases. The germline gives CDR1 MNHNY, CDR2 SVGAGI (reference sequence). This CDR3 is 14 amino acids long. V was clipped by 6 bases and J by 3 bases; unmatched bases: 3. The CDR3 loop reads CASRGQGSNEKLFF. The CDR3 DNA reads TGTGCCAGCAGAGGACAGGGATCTAATGAAAAACTGTTTTTT.

This chain uses TRBV6-1 with TRBJ1-5; the D gene is possibly TRBD1 (5 bases). Trimming removed 0 bases at V and 7 bases at J, with 10 bases between. The CDR3 spans 14 residues. The germline V gene encodes CDR1 MNHNS and CDR2 SASEGT. The CDR3 region has the DNA TGTGCCAGCAGTGAAGCCCAGGGCGAGCAGCCCCAGCATTTT. It encodes CASSEAQGEQPQHF.

The chain uses TRBV2 and TRBJ2-7; tentative D call: TRBD2 (5 bases). Trimming took 7 bases from V and 0 from J, leaving 16 bases between them. This CDR3 spans 15 amino acids. CDR1 is SNHLY, CDR2 FYNNEI, per germline. The CDR3 nucleotides are TGTGCCAGCACCGAGGCCGGGGTGGGCTCCTACGAGCAGTACTTC. This translates into CASTEAGVGSYEQYF.

The chain links TRBV5-1 to TRBJ2-7; D is uncertain. Trimming cost V 1 base and J 0 bases, with 2 bases left between them. The CDR3 has 12 residues. Per the germline V gene, CDR1 is SGHRS and CDR2 is YFSETQ. In nucleotides, the CDR3 is TGCGCCAGCAGCTTGTCCTCCTACGAGCAGTACTTC. Encoded protein: CASSLSSYEQYF.

There are a few counts of this clone. This chain's CDR3 is CASSPQGGGNEQFF. As DNA, the CDR3 is TGTGCCAGCAGCCCCCAAGGGGGAGGGAATGAGCAGTTCTTC. The chain is built from TRBV7-3 and TRBJ2-1; TRBD2 is a possible D gene (7 bases). This CDR3 has 14 residues. Germline-derived CDR1 and CDR2 are SGHTA and FQGTGA. Trimming removed 5 bases at V and 7 bases at J, with 15 bases between.

The chain uses TRBV27 and TRBJ2-5; D is unresolved. TRBJ2-7 matches the DNA end more closely, so the J call is doubtful. This CDR3 is 14 amino acids long. Per the germline V gene, CDR1 is MNHEY and CDR2 is SMNVEV (reference sequence). CDR3 sequence reads: CASSSRPAIYEQYF. DNA for the CDR3: TGTGCCAGCAGTTCGCGACCGGCAATATACGAGCAGTACTTC.

The rearrangement links TRBV30 to TRBJ2-1, with 9 nucleotides matching TRBD2. The V gene end was trimmed by 3 bases and the J gene end by 6 bases; junction bases not matched to a gene: 9. This CDR3 has 15 amino acids. CDR1 GTSNPN and CDR2 SVGIG come from the germline V gene (reference sequence). The CDR3, as DNA: TGTGCCTGGAGAGCGCGGGGGGGCCGGGGCAATGAGCAGTTCTTC. Protein sequence: CAWRARGGRGNEQFF. Looking up the rest from reference TRBV30 and TRBJ2-1 gives the full variable domain: SQTIHQWPATLVQPVGSPLSLECTVEGTSNPNLYWYRQAAGRGLQLLFYSVGIGQISSEVPQNLSASRPQDRQFILSSKKLLLSDSGFYLCAWRARGGRGNEQFFGPGTRLTVL.

The chain links TRBV9 to TRBJ1-4, with 8 bases identical to TRBD1. The CDR3 runs to 14 residues. V shed 5 bases and J 4 bases; nucleotides not matched to a gene: 4. Germline CDR1 SGDLS, CDR2 YYNGEE. Here the CDR3 DNA reads TGTGCCAGCAGTACGGGACAGGTTAATGAAAAACTGTTTTTT. Translating gives CASSTGQVNEKLFF.

The gene calls are TRBV2 and TRBJ1-1; possibly TRBD1 for D (6 bases). This CDR3 spans 15 amino acids. Germline loops: CDR1 SNHLY, CDR2 FYNNEI. V shed 6 bases and J shed 3 bases, with 17 bases lying between them. This CDR3 reads CASSSRGGGYTEAFF. DNA of the CDR3: TGTGCCAGCAGCTCCAGGGGAGGAGGATACACTGAAGCTTTCTTT. Supplemented by reference TRBV2 and TRBJ1-1, the full variable domain reads EPEVTQTPSHQVTQMGQEVILRCVPISNHLYFYWYRQILGQKVEFLVSFYNNEISEKSEIFDDQFSVERPDGSNFTLKIRSTKLEDSAMYFCASSSRGGGYTEAFFGQGTRLTVV.

The rearrangement links TRBV21-1 to TRBJ2-7; the table's D call, TRBD1, was not checked against the DNA. TRBV21-1 is labeled a pseudogene. CDR3 length: 16 amino acids. Here the CDR3 DNA reads TGTGCCAGCAGCAAAAAGTCTAGTCAGGGGTCCTACGAGCAGTACTTC. Translation: CASSKKSSQGSYEQYF.

The chain has TRBV9 and TRBJ1-1, with 9 bases lining up with TRBD1. The CDR3 has 15 residues. V shed 3 bases and J 3 bases; nucleotides not matched to a gene: 6. Germline V gene data show CDR1 as SGDLS and CDR2 as YYNGEE. CDR3 sequence: CASSGTGGLDTEAFF. For the CDR3, the DNA is TGTGCCAGCAGCGGAACAGGGGGCTTGGACACTGAAGCTTTCTTT.

The V call is TRBV6-5, the J call TRBJ2-7, with 9 bases that match TRBD1. CDR3 length: 14 residues. Germline V CDR1 and CDR2: MNHEY, SVGAGI. V dropped 7 bases and J dropped 1; count of bases not matched to a gene: 5. The CDR3 bases are TGTGCCAGCAAAGCCGGACAGGGGTCCTACGAGCAGTACTTC. This gives the protein CASKAGQGSYEQYF.

The CDR3 spells CASSPPGIVVSGNTIYF. The CDR3 nucleotides read TGTGCCAGCTCACCACCGGGGATAGTCGTCTCTGGAAACACCATATATTTT. This rearrangement joins TRBV18 to TRBJ1-3; D is undetermined. Germline V gene lookup returns CDR1 KGHSH and CDR2 LQKENI. The CDR3 sequence is 17 residues long. V lost 0 bases to trimming and J lost 0 bases, with 12 bases between them.

In this sample, this clone turned up once. The chain is built from TRBV30 and TRBJ2-1; 7 bases align to TRBD2. Germline CDR1 is GTSNPN and CDR2 is SVGIG (reference sequence). This CDR3 contains 16 residues. Unmatched junction bases numbered 14, after V lost 2 bases and J lost 7 bases. As DNA, the CDR3 is TGTGCCTGGAGTCTGGGGGGGGTAGCGGCCTGGAATGAGCAGTTCTTC. This encodes CAWSLGGVAAWNEQFF.

This clone was seen a handful of times. The V and J genes are TRBV9 and TRBJ2-2; no reliable D call. The length of the CDR3 is 14 residues. V was shortened by 0 bases and J by 7 bases, with 10 bases between the two germline ends. CDR1 is SGDLS, CDR2 YYNGEE, per germline. The CDR3 sequence: CASSVAQSSGELFF. CDR3 nucleotide sequence: TGTGCCAGCAGCGTAGCCCAATCCAGCGGGGAGCTGTTTTTT.

This clone has only one observation. The gene calls are TRBV5-6 and TRBJ1-1; weak D call: TRBD1 (6 bases). V was cut by 2 bases and J by 4 bases, with 18 bases left in between. CDR1 is SGHDT and CDR2 is YYEEEE in the germline V gene. The CDR3 covers 16 residues. The CDR3 loop is CASSLGQGMVFTEAFF. CDR3 DNA: TGTGCCAGCAGCTTAGGCCAGGGGATGGTGTTCACTGAAGCTTTCTTT.

This clone was observed once. The gene calls are TRBV4-1 and TRBJ2-2; 11 bases map to TRBD1. The junction had 9 bases not matched to a gene; V was cut back by 0 bases and J by 9 bases. Germline CDR1 and CDR2: MGHRA and YSYEKL. CDR3 length: 17 residues. The CDR3, as DNA: TGCGCCAGCAGCCAAGACGGCGGACAGGGGGCGTCACGGGAGCTGTTTTTT. It encodes CASSQDGGQGASRELFF.

This chain uses TRBV6-5 with TRBJ2-7, with 8 positions matching TRBD1. The trim removed 2 bases at V and 6 bases at J, leaving 3 bases unmatched. This CDR3 spans 13 amino acids. The germline CDR1 and CDR2 sequences are MNHEY and SVGAGI. The CDR3 here is CASSYRTGLEQYF. The CDR3 DNA is TGTGCCAGCAGTTACAGGACAGGGCTCGAGCAGTACTTC.

The chain joins TRBV6-5 to TRBJ2-4; TRBD1 might be the D (6 bases). The germline V and J ends were trimmed by 2 bases and 9 bases, with 14 bases remaining between them. Germline assignment: CDR1 MNHEY and CDR2 SVGAGI. The CDR3 consists of 14 residues. CDR3 nucleotides: TGTGCCAGCAGTTACGAAGGGGGAGCTGGCATTCAGTACTTC. It codes for CASSYEGGAGIQYF.

The chain has TRBV18 and TRBJ1-2; D remains unclear. The CDR3 spans 14 residues. The germline V gene has CDR1 KGHSH and CDR2 LQKENI. V shed 6 bases and J shed 0 bases, with 11 bases lying between them. The CDR3 protein is CASSNGRANYGYTF. The CDR3 DNA is TGTGCCAGCTCGAATGGACGGGCTAACTATGGCTACACCTTC.

The chain has TRBV10-2 and TRBJ2-7; D is tentatively TRBD1 or TRBD2 (5 bases each). Germline assignment: CDR1 WSHSY and CDR2 SAAADI. The CDR3 contains 12 residues. V was cut by 6 bases and J by 3 bases, with 9 bases left in between. As DNA, the CDR3 is TGCGCCAGCAGGGGGGACCTCTACGAGCAGTACTTC. Translated, it gives CASRGDLYEQYF.

The V gene is TRBV11-3, the J gene TRBJ1-5; D gene ambiguous. Trimming removed 5 bases from V and 0 bases from J, with 5 bases in between. CDR3 length: 13 amino acids. Germline CDR1 reads SGHNT; CDR2 reads YENEEA. The CDR3 loop reads CASSPGSNQPQHF. The CDR3 bases are TGTGCCAGCAGCCCAGGTAGCAATCAGCCCCAGCATTTT. Looking up the rest from reference TRBV11-3 and TRBJ1-5 gives the full variable domain: EAGVVQSPRYKIIEKKQPVAFWCNPISGHNTLYWYLQNLGQGPELLIRYENEEAVDDSQLPKDRFSAERLKGVDSTLKIQPAELGDSAVYLCASSPGSNQPQHFGDGTRLSIL.

The J gene is TRBJ2-3, the V gene TRBV7-3, with a weak D call TRBD1 (6 bases). The germline V and J ends were trimmed by 4 bases and 4 bases, with 12 bases remaining between them. CDR1 and CDR2 (germline): SGHTA, FQGTGA. The CDR3 loop spans 14 amino acids. The CDR3 sequence is CASSSGHRSDTQYF. CDR3 nucleotide sequence: TGTGCCAGCAGCTCGGGACATCGGTCAGATACGCAGTATTTT.

This rearrangement joins TRBV9 to TRBJ2-7, with D perhaps TRBD1 (6 bases). CDR3 length: 14 amino acids. Trimming cost V 4 bases and J 2 bases, with 13 bases left between them. CDR1 is SGDLS, CDR2 YYNGEE, per germline. As DNA, the CDR3 is TGTGCCAGCAGCTCACAGGGACAAGCCTACGAGCAGTACTTC. It specifies CASSSQGQAYEQYF.

The rearrangement joins TRBV4-3 to TRBJ1-3; D uncertain. V dropped 3 bases and J dropped 0 bases, with 12 bases sitting between them. The CDR3 is made up of 16 amino acids. The germline V gene encodes CDR1 LGHNA and CDR2 YSLEER. CDR3 DNA: TGCGCCAGCAGCCAGTCTATGGGTAACTCTGGAAACACCATATATTTT. Translated: CASSQSMGNSGNTIYF.

This chain connects TRBV25-1 to TRBJ2-7; 7 bases are a match to TRBD1. Trimming cost V 4 bases and J 2 bases; bases outside gene matches: 11. Germline-derived CDR1 and CDR2 are MGHDK and SYGVNS. This CDR3 is 16 amino acids long. The CDR3 sequence: CASSGPTGQPTYEQYF. In DNA, the CDR3 is TGTGCCAGCAGTGGGCCAACGGGACAGCCAACCTACGAGCAGTACTTC.